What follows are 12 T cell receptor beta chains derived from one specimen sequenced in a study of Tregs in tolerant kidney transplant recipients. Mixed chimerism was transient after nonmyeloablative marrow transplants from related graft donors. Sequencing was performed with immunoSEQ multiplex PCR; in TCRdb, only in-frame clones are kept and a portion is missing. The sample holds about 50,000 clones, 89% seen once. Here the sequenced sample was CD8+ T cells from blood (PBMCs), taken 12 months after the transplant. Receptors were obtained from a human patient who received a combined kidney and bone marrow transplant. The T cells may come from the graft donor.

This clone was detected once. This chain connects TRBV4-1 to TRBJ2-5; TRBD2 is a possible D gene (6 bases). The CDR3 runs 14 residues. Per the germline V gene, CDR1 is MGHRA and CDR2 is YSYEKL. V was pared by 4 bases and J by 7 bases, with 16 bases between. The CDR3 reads CASSRGLPPGTQYF. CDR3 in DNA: TGCGCCAGCAGCCGAGGACTACCTCCCGGGACCCAGTACTTC.

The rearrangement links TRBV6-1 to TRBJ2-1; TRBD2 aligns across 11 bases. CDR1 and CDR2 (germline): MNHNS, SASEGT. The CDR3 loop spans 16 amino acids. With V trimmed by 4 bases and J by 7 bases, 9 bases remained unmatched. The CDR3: CASSGLAGPDQNEQFF. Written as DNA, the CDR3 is TGTGCCAGCAGTGGACTAGCGGGACCGGACCAAAATGAGCAGTTCTTC.

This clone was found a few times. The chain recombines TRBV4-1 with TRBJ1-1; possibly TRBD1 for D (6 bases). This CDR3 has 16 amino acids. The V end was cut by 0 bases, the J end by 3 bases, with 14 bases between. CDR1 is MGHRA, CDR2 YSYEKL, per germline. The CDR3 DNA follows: TGCGCCAGCAGCCAAGACGGCCCGGGGGGCTACACTGAAGCTTTCTTT. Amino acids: CASSQDGPGGYTEAFF.

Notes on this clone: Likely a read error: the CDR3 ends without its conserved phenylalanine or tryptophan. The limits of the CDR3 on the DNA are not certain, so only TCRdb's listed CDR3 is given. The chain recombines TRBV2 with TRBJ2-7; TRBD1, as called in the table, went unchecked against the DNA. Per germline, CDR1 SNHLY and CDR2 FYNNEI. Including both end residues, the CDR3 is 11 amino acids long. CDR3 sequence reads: CASRSGTVLSL.

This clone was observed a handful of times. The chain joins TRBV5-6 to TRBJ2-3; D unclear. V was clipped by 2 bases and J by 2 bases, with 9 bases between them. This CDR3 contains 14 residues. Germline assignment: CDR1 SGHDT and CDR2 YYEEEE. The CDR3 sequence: CASSFGSSTDTQYF. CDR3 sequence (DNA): TGTGCCAGCAGCTTTGGCAGTTCCACAGATACGCAGTATTTT.

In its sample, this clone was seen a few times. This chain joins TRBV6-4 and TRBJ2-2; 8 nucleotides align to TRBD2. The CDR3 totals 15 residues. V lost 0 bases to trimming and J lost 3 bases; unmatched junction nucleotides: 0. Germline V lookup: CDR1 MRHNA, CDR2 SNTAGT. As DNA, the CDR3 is TGTGCCAGCAGTGACTCAGCGGGAGACACCGGGGAGCTGTTTTTT. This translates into CASSDSAGDTGELFF.

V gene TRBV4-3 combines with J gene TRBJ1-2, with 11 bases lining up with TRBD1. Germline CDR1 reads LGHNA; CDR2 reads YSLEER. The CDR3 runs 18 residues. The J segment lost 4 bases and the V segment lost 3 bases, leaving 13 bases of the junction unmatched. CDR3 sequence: CASSQTRDRGSLSYGYTF. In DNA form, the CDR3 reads TGCGCCAGCAGCCAGACAAGGGACAGGGGGTCCTTGAGCTATGGCTACACCTTC.

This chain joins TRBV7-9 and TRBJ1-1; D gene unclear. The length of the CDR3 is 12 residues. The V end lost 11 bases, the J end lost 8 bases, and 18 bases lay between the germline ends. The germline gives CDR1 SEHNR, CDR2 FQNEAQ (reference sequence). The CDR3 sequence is CAFGTAQPEAFF. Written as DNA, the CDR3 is TGTGCCTTCGGAACAGCTCAACCCGAAGCTTTCTTT.

Here the CDR3 DNA reads TGTGCCAGCAGCTCCCTCTGGACTAGCAGGGTCAATGAGCAGTTCTTC. Its protein is CASSSLWTSRVNEQFF. V usage is TRBV13 and J usage is TRBJ2-1; 8 positions agree with TRBD2. Germline V gives CDR1 PRHDT, CDR2 FYEKMQ (reference sequence). The V and J ends lost 4 bases and 6 bases, in that order; junction bases with no gene match: 11. The CDR3 is 16 amino acids. The full variable domain, in which reference TRBV13 and TRBJ2-1 provide the parts outside the CDR3, is AAGVIQSPRHLIKEKRETATLKCYPIPRHDTVYWYQQGPGQDPQFLISFYEKMQSDKGSIPDRFSAQQFSDYHSELNMSSLELGDSALYFCASSSLWTSRVNEQFFGPGTRLTVL.

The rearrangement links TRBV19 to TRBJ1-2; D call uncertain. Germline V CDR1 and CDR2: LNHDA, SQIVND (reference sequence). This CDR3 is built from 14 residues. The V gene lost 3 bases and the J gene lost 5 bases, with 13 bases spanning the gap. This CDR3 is CASSMSPGFYGYTF. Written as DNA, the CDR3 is TGTGCCAGTAGTATGTCTCCGGGATTTTATGGCTACACCTTC.

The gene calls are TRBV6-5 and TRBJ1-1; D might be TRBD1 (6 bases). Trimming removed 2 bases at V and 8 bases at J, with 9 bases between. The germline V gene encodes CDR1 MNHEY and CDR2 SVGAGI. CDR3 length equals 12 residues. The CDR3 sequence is CASSYHGQEAFF. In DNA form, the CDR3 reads TGTGCCAGCAGTTACCACGGACAGGAAGCTTTCTTT.

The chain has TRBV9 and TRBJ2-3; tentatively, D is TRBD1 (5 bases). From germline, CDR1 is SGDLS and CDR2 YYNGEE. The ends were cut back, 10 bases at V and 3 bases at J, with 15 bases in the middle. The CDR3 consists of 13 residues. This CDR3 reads CAASAGNTDTQYF. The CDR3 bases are TGTGCCGCCAGCGCAGGGAATACAGATACGCAGTATTTT.